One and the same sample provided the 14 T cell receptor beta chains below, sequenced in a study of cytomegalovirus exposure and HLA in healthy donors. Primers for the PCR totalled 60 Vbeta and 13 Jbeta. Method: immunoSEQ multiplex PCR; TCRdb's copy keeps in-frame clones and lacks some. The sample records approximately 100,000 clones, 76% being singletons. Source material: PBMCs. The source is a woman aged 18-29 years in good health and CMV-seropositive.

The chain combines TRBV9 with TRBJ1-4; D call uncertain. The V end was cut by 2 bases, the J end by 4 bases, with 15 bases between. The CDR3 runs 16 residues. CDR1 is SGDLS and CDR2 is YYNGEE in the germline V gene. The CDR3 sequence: CASSVSLGVGNEKLFF. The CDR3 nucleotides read TGTGCCAGCAGCGTTTCTTTGGGCGTAGGTAATGAAAAACTGTTTTTT.

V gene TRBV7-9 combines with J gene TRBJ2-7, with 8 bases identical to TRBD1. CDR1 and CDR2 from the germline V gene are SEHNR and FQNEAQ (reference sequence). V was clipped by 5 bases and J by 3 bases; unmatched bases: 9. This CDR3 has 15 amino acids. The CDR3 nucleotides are TGTGCCAGCAGCCCCGGACAGGGATTCCTCTACGAGCAGTACTTC. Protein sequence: CASSPGQGFLYEQYF.

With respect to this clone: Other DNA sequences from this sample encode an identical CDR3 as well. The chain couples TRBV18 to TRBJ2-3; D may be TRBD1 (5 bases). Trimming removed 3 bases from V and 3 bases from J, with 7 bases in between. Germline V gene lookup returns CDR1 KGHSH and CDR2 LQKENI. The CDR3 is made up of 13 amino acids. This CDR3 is CASSPRDTDTQYF. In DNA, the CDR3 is TGTGCCAGCTCACCCAGGGATACAGATACGCAGTATTTT.

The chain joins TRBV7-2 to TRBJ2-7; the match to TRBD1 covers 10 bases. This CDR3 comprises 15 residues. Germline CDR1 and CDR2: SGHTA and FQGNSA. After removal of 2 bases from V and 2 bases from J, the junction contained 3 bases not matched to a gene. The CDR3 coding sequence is TGTGCCAGCAGCTTACAAGACAGGGGGCCCTACGAGCAGTACTTC. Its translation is CASSLQDRGPYEQYF.

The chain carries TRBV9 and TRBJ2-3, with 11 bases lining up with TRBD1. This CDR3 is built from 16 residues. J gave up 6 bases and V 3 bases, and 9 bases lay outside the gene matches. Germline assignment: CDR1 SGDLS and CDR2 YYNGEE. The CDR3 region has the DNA TGTGCCAGCAGCGCTACTGGACAGGGGGCATCGGATACGCAGTATTTT. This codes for CASSATGQGASDTQYF.

Written as DNA, the CDR3 is TGTGCCAGCAGCTTGATGAGCGGGAGAAAGGGAGATACGCAGTATTTT. Encoded protein: CASSLMSGRKGDTQYF. This rearrangement joins TRBV7-8 to TRBJ2-3, with 8 bases fitting TRBD2. V shed 3 bases and J 5 bases; nucleotides not matched to a gene: 10. CDR1 and CDR2 (germline): SGHVS, FQNEAQ. The CDR3 is 16 residues long.

The CDR3 bases are TGCGCCAGCAGTGACGCGGGCTACGAGCAGTACTTC. Translated: CASSDAGYEQYF. The chain joins TRBV5-1 to TRBJ2-7; maybe TRBD2 (5 bases). Trimming shortened V by 5 bases and J by 3 bases, and 9 bases separated the two germline ends. Germline V gene lookup returns CDR1 SGHRS and CDR2 YFSETQ. The CDR3 has 12 amino acids. Complete variable domain (other parts from reference TRBV5-1 and TRBJ2-7): KAGVTQTPRYLIKTRGQQVTLSCSPISGHRSVSWYQQTPGQGLQFLFEYFSETQRNKGNFPGRFSGRQFSNSRSEMNVSTLELGDSALYLCASSDAGYEQYFGPGTRLTVT.

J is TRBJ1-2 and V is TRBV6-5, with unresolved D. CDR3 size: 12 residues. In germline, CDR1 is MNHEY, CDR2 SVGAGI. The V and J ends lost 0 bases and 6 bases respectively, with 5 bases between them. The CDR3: CASSYSSDGYTF. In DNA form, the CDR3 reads TGTGCCAGCAGTTACTCGAGCGATGGCTACACCTTC.

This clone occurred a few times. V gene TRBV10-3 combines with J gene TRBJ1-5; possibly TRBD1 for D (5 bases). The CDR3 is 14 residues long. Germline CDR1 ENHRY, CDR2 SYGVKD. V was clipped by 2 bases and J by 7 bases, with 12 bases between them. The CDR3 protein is CAISEGAGEQPQHF. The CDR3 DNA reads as TGTGCCATCAGTGAGGGGGCCGGCGAGCAGCCCCAGCATTTT.

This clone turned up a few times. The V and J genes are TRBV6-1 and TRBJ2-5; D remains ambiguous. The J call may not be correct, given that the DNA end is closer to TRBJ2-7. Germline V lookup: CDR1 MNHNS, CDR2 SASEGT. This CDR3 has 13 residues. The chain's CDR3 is CASLNYAAYEQYF. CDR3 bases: TGTGCCAGTTTAAACTACGCCGCCTACGAGCAGTACTTC.

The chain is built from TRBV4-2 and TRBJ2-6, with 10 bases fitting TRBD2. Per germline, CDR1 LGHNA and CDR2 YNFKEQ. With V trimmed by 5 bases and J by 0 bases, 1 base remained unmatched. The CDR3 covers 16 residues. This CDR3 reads CASSSGRASGANVLTF. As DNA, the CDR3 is TGTGCCAGCAGCAGCGGGAGGGCCTCTGGGGCCAACGTCCTGACTTTC.

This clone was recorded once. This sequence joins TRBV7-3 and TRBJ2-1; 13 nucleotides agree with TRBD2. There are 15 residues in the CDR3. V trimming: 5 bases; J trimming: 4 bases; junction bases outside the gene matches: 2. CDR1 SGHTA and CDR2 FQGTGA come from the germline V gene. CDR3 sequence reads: CASSPTSGGYNEQFF. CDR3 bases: TGTGCCAGCAGCCCGACTAGCGGGGGGTACAATGAGCAGTTCTTC.

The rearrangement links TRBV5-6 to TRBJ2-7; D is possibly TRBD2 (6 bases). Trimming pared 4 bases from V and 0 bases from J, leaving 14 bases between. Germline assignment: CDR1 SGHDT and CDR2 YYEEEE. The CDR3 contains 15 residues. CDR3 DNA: TGTGCCAGCAGCCTTCAGGACTACCTCTCCTACGAGCAGTACTTC. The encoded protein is CASSLQDYLSYEQYF.

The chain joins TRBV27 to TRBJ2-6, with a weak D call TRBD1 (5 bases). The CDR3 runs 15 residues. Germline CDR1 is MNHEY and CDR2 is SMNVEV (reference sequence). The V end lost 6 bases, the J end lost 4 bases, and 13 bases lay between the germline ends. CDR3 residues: CASRFQGSGANVLTF. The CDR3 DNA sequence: TGTGCCAGCAGATTTCAGGGATCAGGGGCCAACGTCCTGACTTTC.